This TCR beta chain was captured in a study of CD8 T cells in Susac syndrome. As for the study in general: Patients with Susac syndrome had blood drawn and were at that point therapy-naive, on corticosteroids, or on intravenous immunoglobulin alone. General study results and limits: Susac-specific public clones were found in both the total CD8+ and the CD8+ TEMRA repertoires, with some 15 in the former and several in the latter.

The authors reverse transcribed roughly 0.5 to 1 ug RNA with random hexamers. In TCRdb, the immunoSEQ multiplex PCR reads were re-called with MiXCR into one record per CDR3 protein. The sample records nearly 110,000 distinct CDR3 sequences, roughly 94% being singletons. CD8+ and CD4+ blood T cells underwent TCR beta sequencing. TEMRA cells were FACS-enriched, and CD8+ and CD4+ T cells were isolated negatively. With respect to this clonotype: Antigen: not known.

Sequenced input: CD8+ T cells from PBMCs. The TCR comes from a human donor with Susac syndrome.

CDR3 bases: TGTGCCAGCAGCTTCACAGGACTGTACAATGAGCAGTTCTTC. Its translation is CASSFTGLYNEQFF. The chain employs TRBV7-9 and TRBJ2-1; D possibly uses TRBD1 or TRBD2 (5 bases each). This CDR3 is 14 amino acids long. V was trimmed by 3 bases and J by 4 bases, leaving 10 bases between them. CDR1 is SEHNR and CDR2 is FQNEAQ in the germline V gene (reference sequence).